Listed below are T cell receptor beta chains from one sample, sequenced in a study of metastatic and nonmetastatic thyroid tumors. TCRdb reprocessed the PCR reads via MiXCR. Among some 55,000 clones listed, almost 30% were seen once. The specimen was blood. The receptors originated from a female donor with papillary thyroid cancer or a benign thyroid nodule (not recorded which). Some clones in this sample may be carry-over from other donors' samples. Both conserved end residues are part of each CDR3. The D gene is left open where the match is weak. Clone size is stated in some rows and not others, as once, few, many or a class when expanded.

NA	TRBV19	TRBJ1-6	few	TGTGCCAGTGCCGGGACAAGTAATTCACCCCTCCACTTT	CASAGTSNSPLHF
TRBD1	TRBV24-1	TRBJ1-4	few	TGTGCCACCAGTGATTCCGACAGGGTTGGTGAAAAACTGTTTTTT	CATSDSDRVGEKLFF
TRBD1	TRBV18	TRBJ1-2	NA	TGTGCCAGCTCACTTAACAGGGGAGGCTACACCTTC	CASSLNRGGYTF
NA	TRBV6-1	TRBJ2-2	few	TGTGCCGGCGGCCGTATTGGCGGCGGGGAGCTGTTTTTT	CAGGRIGGGELFF
NA	TRBV6-6	TRBJ1-2	NA	TGTGCCAGCAGTTACGCACAGGGCTCCTGGTATGGCTACACCTTC	CASSYAQGSWYGYTF
NA	TRBV9	TRBJ2-2	NA	TGTGCCAGCAGCCCACGACAACTGAACACCGGGGAGCTGTTTTTT	CASSPRQLNTGELFF
NA	TRBV7-2	TRBJ2-7	NA	TGTGCCAGCAGCTTAAGGCGGGACGGCTACGAGCAGTACTTC	CASSLRRDGYEQYF
NA	TRBV15	TRBJ2-1	many	TGTGCCACCAGCAGAGAGGGGAGCTCCTACAATGAGCAGTTCTTC	CATSREGSSYNEQFF
TRBD1	TRBV6-1	TRBJ1-2	NA	TGTGCCAGCAGTCGACGGGACAGGGGAAACTATGGCTACACCTTC	CASSRRDRGNYGYTF
NA	TRBV7-7	TRBJ1-3	once	TGTGCTAGCAGCTTGGGACAATTTGGAAACACCATATATTTT	CASSLGQFGNTIYF
NA	TRBV12-3/TRBV12-4	TRBJ1-2	few	TGTGCCAGCAGTTCTAACCGCTATGGCTACACCTTC	CASSSNRYGYTF
TRBD2	TRBV5-8	TRBJ2-2	NA	TGTGCCAGCAGCGCTAGGACTAGGACGAACACCGGGGAGCTGTTTTTT	CASSARTRTNTGELFF
NA	TRBV6-5	TRBJ1-2	few	TGTGCCAGCAGTTACTCACCCCCCGACGGTACCGGCTACACCTTC	CASSYSPPDGTGYTF
NA	TRBV9	TRBJ1-6	NA	TGTGCCAGCAGCGTGTCGGGACAAGATTCACCCCTCCACTTT	CASSVSGQDSPLHF
NA	TRBV20-1	TRBJ2-7	NA	TGCAGTGCTAGAGGAGAGGCCCGCCGGTACCTCCAAAGCTACGAGCAGTACTTC	CSARGEARRYLQSYEQYF
TRBD2	TRBV3-1	TRBJ2-1	NA	TGTGCCAGCAGCCAAGAGGGTGGTTCTAGCGGGAGGAATGAGCAGTTCTTC	CASSQEGGSSGRNEQFF
NA	TRBV27	TRBJ1-2	few	TGTGCCAGCAGTTTGACGGGGGAGGGCTACACCTTC	CASSLTGEGYTF
TRBD1	TRBV4-2	TRBJ1-6	NA	TGTGCCAGCAGCCAAGATCCATGGGACAGGGGATTATCACCCCTCCACTTT	CASSQDPWDRGLSPLHF
TRBD1	TRBV6-2/TRBV6-3	TRBJ1-6	NA	TGTGCCAGCAGCACCGGGACAGGGGGTTCACCCCTCCACTTT	CASSTGTGGSPLHF
NA	TRBV30	TRBJ1-2	few	TGTGCCTGGAGTTACCTCTCCCCTGATAACTATGGCTACACCTTC	CAWSYLSPDNYGYTF
NA	TRBV7-2	TRBJ2-2	many	TGTGCCAGCAGCTCCCCCGGACAGCGCACCGGGGAGCTGTTTTTT	CASSSPGQRTGELFF
NA	TRBV3-1	TRBJ2-4	many	TGTGCCAGCAGCCAAGATCAGGGAATACGGAACATTCAGTACTTC	CASSQDQGIRNIQYF
NA	TRBV6-1	TRBJ1-1	NA	TGTGCCAGCAGTGAACAAGCTTTCTTT	CASSEQAFF
NA	TRBV4-3	TRBJ1-3	many	TGCGCCAGCAGCCAAGAAGGAACTCAACACGCTGGAAACACCATATATTTT	CASSQEGTQHAGNTIYF
TRBD1	TRBV6-5	TRBJ1-3	NA	TGTGCCAGCAGTTACAAGGGGGCCACTGGAAACACCATATATTTT	CASSYKGATGNTIYF
NA	TRBV6-5	TRBJ1-2	medium-sized	TGTGCCAGCAGTTACTCAGCCGAGTTTGATGGCTACACCTTC	CASSYSAEFDGYTF
TRBD1	TRBV28	TRBJ1-1	NA	TGTGCCAGCAGAGGACAGGGGGCTTACACTGAAGCTTTCTTT	CASRGQGAYTEAFF
NA	TRBV28	TRBJ1-1	few	TGTGCCAGCAGTTTATACCTGGGTAACACTGAAGCTTTCTTT	CASSLYLGNTEAFF
TRBD1	TRBV12-3/TRBV12-4	TRBJ1-2	medium-sized	TGTGCCAGCGCTCCGGGACAGGGCTATGGCTACACCTTC	CASAPGQGYGYTF
NA	TRBV6-1	TRBJ2-1	few	TGTGCCAGCACGGGACCCCATTACAATGAGCAGTTCTTC	CASTGPHYNEQFF
NA	TRBV6-1	TRBJ2-7	NA	TGTGCCAGCACCTCCGGGACAAGCTACGAGCAGTACTTC	CASTSGTSYEQYF
NA	TRBV12-3/TRBV12-4	TRBJ1-4	few	TGTGCCAGCACCAAAGGGCGGGCCAGGGCAACTAATGAAAAACTGTTTTTT	CASTKGRARATNEKLFF
NA	TRBV6-1	TRBJ1-5	NA	TGTGCCAGCTCCGAGCCTACCGACGTCAATCAGCCCCAGCATTTT	CASSEPTDVNQPQHF